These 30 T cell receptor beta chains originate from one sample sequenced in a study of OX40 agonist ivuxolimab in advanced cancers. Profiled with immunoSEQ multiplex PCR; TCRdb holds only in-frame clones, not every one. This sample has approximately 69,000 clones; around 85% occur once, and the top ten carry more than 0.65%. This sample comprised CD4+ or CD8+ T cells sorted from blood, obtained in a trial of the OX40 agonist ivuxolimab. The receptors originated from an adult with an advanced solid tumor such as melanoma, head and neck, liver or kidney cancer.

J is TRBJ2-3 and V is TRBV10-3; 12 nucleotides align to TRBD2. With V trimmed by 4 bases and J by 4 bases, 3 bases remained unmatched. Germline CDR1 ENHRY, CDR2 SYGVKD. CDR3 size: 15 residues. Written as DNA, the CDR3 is TGTGCCATCAGTGGACTAGCGGGAGTGTCAGATACGCAGTATTTT. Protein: CAISGLAGVSDTQYF.

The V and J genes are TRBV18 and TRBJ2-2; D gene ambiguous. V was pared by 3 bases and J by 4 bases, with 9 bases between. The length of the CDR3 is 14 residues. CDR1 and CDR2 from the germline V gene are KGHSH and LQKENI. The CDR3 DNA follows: TGTGCCAGCTCACCGAATCTCAGCACCGGGGAGCTGTTTTTT. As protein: CASSPNLSTGELFF.

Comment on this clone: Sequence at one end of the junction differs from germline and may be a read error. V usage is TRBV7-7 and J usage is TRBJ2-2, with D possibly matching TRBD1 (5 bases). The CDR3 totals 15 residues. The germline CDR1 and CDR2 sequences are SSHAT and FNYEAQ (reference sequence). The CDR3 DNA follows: TGTGCTAGCAGCTATGGACAACCGGGCACCGGGGAGCTGTTTTTT. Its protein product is CASSYGQPGTGELFF.

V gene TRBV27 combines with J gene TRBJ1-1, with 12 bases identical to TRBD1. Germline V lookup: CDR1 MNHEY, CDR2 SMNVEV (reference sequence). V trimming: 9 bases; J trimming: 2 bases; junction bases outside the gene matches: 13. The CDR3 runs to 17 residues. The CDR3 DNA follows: TGTGCCAGTAGACCGCCGGGACAGGGGGCTGTTAACACTGAAGCTTTCTTT. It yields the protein CASRPPGQGAVNTEAFF.

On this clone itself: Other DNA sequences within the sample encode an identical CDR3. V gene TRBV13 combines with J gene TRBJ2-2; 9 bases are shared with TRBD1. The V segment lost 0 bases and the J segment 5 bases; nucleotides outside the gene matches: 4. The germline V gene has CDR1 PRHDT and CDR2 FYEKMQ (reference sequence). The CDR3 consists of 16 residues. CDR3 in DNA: TGTGCCAGCAGCTTAGGACAGGGGGCAGGAACCGGGGAGCTGTTTTTT. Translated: CASSLGQGAGTGELFF.

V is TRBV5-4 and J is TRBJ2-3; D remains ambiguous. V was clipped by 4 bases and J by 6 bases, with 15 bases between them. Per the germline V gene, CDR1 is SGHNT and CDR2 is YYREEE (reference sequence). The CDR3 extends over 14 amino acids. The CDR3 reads CASSPGSGRDTQYF. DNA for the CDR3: TGTGCCAGCAGCCCCGGGTCGGGTAGGGATACGCAGTATTTT.

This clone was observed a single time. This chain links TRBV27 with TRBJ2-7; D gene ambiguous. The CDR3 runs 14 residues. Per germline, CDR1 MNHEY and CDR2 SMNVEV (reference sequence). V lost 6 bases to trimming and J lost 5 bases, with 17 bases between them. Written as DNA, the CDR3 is TGTGCCAGCAGCTTGGAAAGGGTGAGCAACGAGCAGTACTTC. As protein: CASSLERVSNEQYF.

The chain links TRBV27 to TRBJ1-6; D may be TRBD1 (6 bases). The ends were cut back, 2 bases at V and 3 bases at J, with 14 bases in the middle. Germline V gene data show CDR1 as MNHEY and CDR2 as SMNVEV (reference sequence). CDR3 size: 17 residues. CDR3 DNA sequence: TGTGCCAGCAGTTTACGGACAGTAGCACTCTATAATTCACCCCTCCACTTT. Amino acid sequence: CASSLRTVALYNSPLHF.

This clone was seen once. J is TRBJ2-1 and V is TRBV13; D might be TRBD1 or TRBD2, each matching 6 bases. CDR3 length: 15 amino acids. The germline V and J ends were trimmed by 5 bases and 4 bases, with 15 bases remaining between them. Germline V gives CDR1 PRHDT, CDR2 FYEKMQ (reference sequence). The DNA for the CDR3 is TGTGCCAGCAGCCCATCGAGGGGGGAATACAATGAGCAGTTCTTC. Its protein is CASSPSRGEYNEQFF.

CDR3 bases: TGCAGCGTCTTTGGACTAGCGGGAGAACGGGAGCAGTACTTC. This sequence encodes CSVFGLAGEREQYF. The chain uses TRBV29-1 and TRBJ2-7; TRBD2 aligns across 13 bases. Germline V CDR1 and CDR2: SQVTM, ANQGSEA. This CDR3 has 14 residues. Losses at the gene ends were 6 bases for V and 7 bases for J; bases not matched to a gene: 9.

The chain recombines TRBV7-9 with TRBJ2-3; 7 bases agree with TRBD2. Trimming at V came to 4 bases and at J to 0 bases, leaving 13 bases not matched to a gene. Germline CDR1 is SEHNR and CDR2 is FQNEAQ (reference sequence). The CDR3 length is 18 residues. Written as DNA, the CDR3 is TGTGCCAGCAGCTCCCCCCAGGGAAGCGGGGCTAGCACAGATACGCAGTATTTT. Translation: CASSSPQGSGASTDTQYF. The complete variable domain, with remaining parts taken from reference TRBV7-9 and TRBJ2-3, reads DTGVSQNPRHKITKRGQNVTFRCDPISEHNRLYWYRQTLGQGPEFLTYFQNEAQLEKSRLLSDRFSAERPKGSFSTLEIQRTEQGDSAMYLCASSSPQGSGASTDTQYFGPGTRLTVL.

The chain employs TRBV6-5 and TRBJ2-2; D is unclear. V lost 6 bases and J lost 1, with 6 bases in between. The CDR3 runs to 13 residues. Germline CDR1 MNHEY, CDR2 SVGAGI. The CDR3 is CASRPKNTGELFF. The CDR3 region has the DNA TGTGCCAGCAGACCAAAGAACACCGGGGAGCTGTTTTTT.

CDR3 amino acids: CASRDRGSGANVLTF. The DNA of the CDR3 is TGCGCCAGCAGGGACAGGGGCTCTGGGGCCAACGTCCTGACTTTC. This rearrangement joins TRBV10-1 to TRBJ2-6, with 9 nucleotides matching TRBD1. The CDR3 contains 15 residues. With V trimmed by 6 bases and J by 0 bases, 0 bases remained unmatched. CDR1 is WNHNN, CDR2 SYGVQD, per germline (reference sequence).

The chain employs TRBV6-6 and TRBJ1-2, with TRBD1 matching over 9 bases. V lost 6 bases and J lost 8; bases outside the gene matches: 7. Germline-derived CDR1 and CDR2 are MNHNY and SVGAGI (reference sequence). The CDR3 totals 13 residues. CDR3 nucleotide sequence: TGTGCCAGCAGCCCCGACAGGGGGGGCGGCTACACCTTC. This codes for CASSPDRGGGYTF.

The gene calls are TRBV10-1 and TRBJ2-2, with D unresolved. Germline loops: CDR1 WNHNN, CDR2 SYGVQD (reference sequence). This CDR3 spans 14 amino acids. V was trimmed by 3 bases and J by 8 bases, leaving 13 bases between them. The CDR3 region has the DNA TGCGCCAGCAGTGACCCCCCTCGAGCAGGGGAGCTGTTTTTT. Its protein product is CASSDPPRAGELFF.

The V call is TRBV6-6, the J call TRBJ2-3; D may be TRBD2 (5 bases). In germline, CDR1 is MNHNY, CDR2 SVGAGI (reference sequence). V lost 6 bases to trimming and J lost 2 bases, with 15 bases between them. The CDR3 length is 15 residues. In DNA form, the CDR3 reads TGTGCCAGCAGACCCCACTTCGGGGACACAGATACGCAGTATTTT. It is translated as CASRPHFGDTDTQYF.

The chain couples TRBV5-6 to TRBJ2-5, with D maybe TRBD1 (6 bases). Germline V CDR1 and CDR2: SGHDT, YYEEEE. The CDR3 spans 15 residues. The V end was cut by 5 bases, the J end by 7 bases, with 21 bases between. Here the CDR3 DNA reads TGTGCCAGCAGTCCTAGGGGGAGTCCCCTTAGGACCCAGTACTTC. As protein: CASSPRGSPLRTQYF. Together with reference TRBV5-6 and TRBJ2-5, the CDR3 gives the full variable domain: DAGVTQSPTHLIKTRGQQVTLRCSPKSGHDTVSWYQQALGQGPQFIFQYYEEEERQRGNFPDRFSGHQFPNYSSELNVNALLLGDSALYLCASSPRGSPLRTQYFGPGTRLLVL.

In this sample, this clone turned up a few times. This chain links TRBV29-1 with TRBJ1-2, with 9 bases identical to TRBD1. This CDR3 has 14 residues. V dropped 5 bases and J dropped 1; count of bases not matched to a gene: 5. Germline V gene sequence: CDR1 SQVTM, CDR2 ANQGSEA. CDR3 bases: TGCAGCGTTCGACAGGGGGGAGTTAACTATGGCTACACCTTC. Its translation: CSVRQGGVNYGYTF. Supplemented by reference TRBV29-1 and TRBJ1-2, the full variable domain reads SAVISQKPSRDICQRGTSLTIQCQVDSQVTMMFWYRQQPGQSLTLIATANQGSEATYESGFVIDKFPISRPNLTFSTLTVSNMSPEDSSIYLCSVRQGGVNYGYTFGSGTRLTVV.

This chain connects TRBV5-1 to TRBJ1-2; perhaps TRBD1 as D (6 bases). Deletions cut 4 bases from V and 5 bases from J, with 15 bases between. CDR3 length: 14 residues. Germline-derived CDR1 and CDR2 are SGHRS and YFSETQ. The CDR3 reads CASSEQGGSYGYTF. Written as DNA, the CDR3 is TGCGCCAGCAGCGAACAGGGCGGGAGTTATGGCTACACCTTC.

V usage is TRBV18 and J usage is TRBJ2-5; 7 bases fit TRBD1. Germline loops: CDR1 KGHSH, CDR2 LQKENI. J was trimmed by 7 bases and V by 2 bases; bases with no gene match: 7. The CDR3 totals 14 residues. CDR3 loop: CASSPNRGSGTQYF. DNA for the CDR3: TGTGCCAGCTCACCAAACAGGGGATCCGGGACCCAGTACTTC.

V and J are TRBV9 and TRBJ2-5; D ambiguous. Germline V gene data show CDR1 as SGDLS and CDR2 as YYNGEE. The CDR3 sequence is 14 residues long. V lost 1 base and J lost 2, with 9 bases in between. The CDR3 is CASSVSDGQETQYF. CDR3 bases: TGTGCCAGCAGCGTATCGGACGGACAAGAGACCCAGTACTTC.

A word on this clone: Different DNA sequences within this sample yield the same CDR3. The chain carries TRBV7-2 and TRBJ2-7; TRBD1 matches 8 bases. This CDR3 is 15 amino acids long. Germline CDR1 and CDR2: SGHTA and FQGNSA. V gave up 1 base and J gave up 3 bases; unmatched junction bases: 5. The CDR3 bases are TGTGCCAGCAGCTTAGGAGGGACAGGCGACTACGAGCAGTACTTC. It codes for CASSLGGTGDYEQYF.

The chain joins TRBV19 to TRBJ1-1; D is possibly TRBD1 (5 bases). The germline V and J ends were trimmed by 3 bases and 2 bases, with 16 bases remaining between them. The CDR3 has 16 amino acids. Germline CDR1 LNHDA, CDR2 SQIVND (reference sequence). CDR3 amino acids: CASSMGGNRGNTEAFF. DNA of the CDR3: TGTGCCAGTAGTATGGGGGGGAATCGCGGAAACACTGAAGCTTTCTTT.

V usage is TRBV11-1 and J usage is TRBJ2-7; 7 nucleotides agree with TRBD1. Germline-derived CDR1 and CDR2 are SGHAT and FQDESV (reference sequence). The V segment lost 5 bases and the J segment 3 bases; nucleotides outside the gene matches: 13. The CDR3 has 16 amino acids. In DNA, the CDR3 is TGTGCCAGCAGCCGAAGCCGACAGGGACCACACTACGAGCAGTACTTC. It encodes CASSRSRQGPHYEQYF.

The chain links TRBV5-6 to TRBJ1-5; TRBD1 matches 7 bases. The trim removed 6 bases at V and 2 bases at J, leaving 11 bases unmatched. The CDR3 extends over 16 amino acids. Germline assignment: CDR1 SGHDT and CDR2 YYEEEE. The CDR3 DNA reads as TGTGCCAGCAAATCCCGGCGACAGGGTGGCAATCAGCCCCAGCATTTT. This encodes CASKSRRQGGNQPQHF.

The CDR3: CASSPSRQGLNEKLFF. DNA for the CDR3: TGTGCCAGCTCACCTTCTCGACAGGGCCTAAATGAAAAACTGTTTTTT. The chain carries TRBV18 and TRBJ1-4; 7 nucleotides align to TRBD1. J lost 5 bases, V lost 3 bases, and 9 bases had no gene match. From germline, CDR1 is KGHSH and CDR2 LQKENI. This CDR3 has 16 amino acids. The full variable domain, its missing parts supplied by reference TRBV18 and TRBJ1-4, is NAGVMQNPRHLVRRRGQEARLRCSPMKGHSHVYWYRQLPEEGLKFMVYLQKENIIDESGMPKERFSAEFPKEGPSILRIQQVVRGDSAAYFCASSPSRQGLNEKLFFGSGTQLSVL.

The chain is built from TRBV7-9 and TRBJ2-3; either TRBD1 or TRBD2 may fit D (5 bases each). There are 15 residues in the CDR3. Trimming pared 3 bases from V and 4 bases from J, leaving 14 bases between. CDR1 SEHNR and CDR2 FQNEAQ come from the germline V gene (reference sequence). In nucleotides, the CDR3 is TGTGCCAGCAGCTTCGGGACCATAGTAGCAGATACGCAGTATTTT. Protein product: CASSFGTIVADTQYF.

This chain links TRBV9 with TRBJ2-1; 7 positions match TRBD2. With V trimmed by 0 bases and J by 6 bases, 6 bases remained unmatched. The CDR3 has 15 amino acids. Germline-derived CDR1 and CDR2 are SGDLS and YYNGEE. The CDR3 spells CASSVVVGGSNEQFF. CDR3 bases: TGTGCCAGCAGCGTAGTGGTGGGAGGGTCCAATGAGCAGTTCTTC.

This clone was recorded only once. CDR3 nucleotide sequence: TGTGCCAGCAGAACTAGGGAAGCCGGTGGCACTGAAGCTTTCTTT. Protein product: CASRTREAGGTEAFF. This rearrangement joins TRBV7-9 to TRBJ1-1, with unresolved D. Per germline, CDR1 SEHNR and CDR2 FQNEAQ (reference sequence). V lost 6 bases to trimming and J lost 4 bases, with 18 bases between them. The CDR3 has 15 residues.

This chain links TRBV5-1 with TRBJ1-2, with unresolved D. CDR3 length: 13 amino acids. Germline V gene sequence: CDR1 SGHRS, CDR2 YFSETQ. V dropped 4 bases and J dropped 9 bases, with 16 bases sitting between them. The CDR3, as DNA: TGCGCCAGCAGCCGATCCGGAGAGGGAAGCTACACCTTC. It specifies CASSRSGEGSYTF.